This is a list of T cell receptor beta chains from one sample in a study of OX40 agonist ivuxolimab in advanced cancers. Assay used: immunoSEQ multiplex PCR; TCRdb lists only in-frame clones, some missing. The table includes about 72,000 clones, 75% to 90% detected once. Sequenced here: CD4+ or CD8+ T cells sorted from blood, sampled in a trial of the OX40 agonist ivuxolimab. These receptor sequences come from an adult with an advanced solid tumor such as melanoma, head and neck, liver or kidney cancer. The CDR3 runs from the conserved cysteine through the conserved F or W. A D gene is named only where the DNA matches it firmly. Some rows mark clone size as missing; the rest say once, few, many or name a class of expanded clone.

>NA|TRBV5-1|NA|TRBJ2-2
CASSITGSHTGELFF
TGCGCCAGCAGCATAACCGGGAGCCACACCGGGGAGCTGTTTTTT
>NA|TRBV29-1|TRBD2|TRBJ2-3
CSVEGTSGTDTQYF
TGCAGCGTTGAGGGGACTAGCGGGACAGATACGCAGTATTTT
>NA|TRBV9|NA|TRBJ2-1
CASSVGGISYNEQFF
TGTGCCAGCAGCGTAGGAGGGATCTCCTACAATGAGCAGTTCTTC
>few|TRBV7-2|NA|TRBJ2-5
CASSYDRVQETQYF
TGTGCCAGCAGCTACGACAGAGTCCAAGAGACCCAGTACTTC
>NA|TRBV9|NA|TRBJ1-3
CASSVQSSGNTIYF
TGTGCCAGCAGCGTTCAGAGCTCTGGAAACACCATATATTTT
>once|TRBV5-1|TRBD1|TRBJ2-2
CASSSIDRGSGELFF
TGCGCCAGCAGCTCTATCGACAGGGGGTCCGGGGAGCTGTTTTTT
>NA|TRBV21-1|NA|TRBJ1-4
CASSQPGQGNSRNEKLFF
TGTGCCAGCAGCCAACCGGGACAGGGTAATAGTAGAAATGAAAAACTGTTTTTT
>NA|TRBV18|TRBD2|TRBJ2-5
CASSPGTSQETQYF
TGTGCCAGCTCCCCCGGGACTAGTCAAGAGACCCAGTACTTC
>once|TRBV30|NA|TRBJ2-3
CAWSSWGSTDTQYF
TGTGCCTGGTCCTCTTGGGGTAGCACAGATACGCAGTATTTT
>NA|TRBV7-3|NA|TRBJ1-4
CASGSGATNEKLFF
TGTGCCAGCGGGTCGGGTGCAACTAATGAAAAACTGTTTTTT
>NA|TRBV28|TRBD2|TRBJ2-5
CASRGTSGGTQYF
TGTGCCAGCAGGGGGACTAGCGGTGGGACCCAGTACTTC
>NA|TRBV10-3|TRBD2|TRBJ2-1
CAISEGLAGGYNEQFF
TGTGCCATCAGTGAGGGGCTAGCGGGGGGCTACAATGAGCAGTTCTTC
>few|TRBV7-3|NA|TRBJ2-1
CASSLSPSREQFF
TGTGCCAGCAGCTTATCCCCCAGCAGGGAGCAGTTCTTC
>NA|TRBV5-4|NA|TRBJ1-1
CASTQRASNTEAFF
TGTGCCAGCACTCAGAGGGCCTCGAACACTGAAGCTTTCTTT
>NA|TRBV7-3|TRBD2|TRBJ2-7
CASSLRLASGSYEQYF
TGTGCCAGCAGCTTAAGGTTGGCTAGCGGGAGTTACGAGCAGTACTTC
>NA|TRBV5-6|NA|TRBJ1-3
CASSLGRGTGNTIYF
TGTGCCAGCAGCTTGGGAAGAGGGACTGGAAACACCATATATTTT